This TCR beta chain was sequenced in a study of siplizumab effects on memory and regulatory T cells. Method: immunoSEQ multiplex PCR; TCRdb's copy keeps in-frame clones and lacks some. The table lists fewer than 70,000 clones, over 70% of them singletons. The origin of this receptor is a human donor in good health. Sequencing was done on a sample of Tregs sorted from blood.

Written as DNA, the CDR3 is TGCGCCAGCAGCCAAGACTCAGGAAACCCCTACGAGCAGTACTTC. Translated, it gives CASSQDSGNPYEQYF. V is TRBV4-1 and J is TRBJ2-7, with D hard to call. The ends were cut back, 0 bases at V and 2 bases at J, with 11 bases in the middle. The CDR3 runs 15 residues. Germline V gene data show CDR1 as MGHRA and CDR2 as YSYEKL.